This T cell receptor beta chain was documented in a study of neurological immune-mediated disorders. The CDR3 extends over 14 amino acids. The germline V gene has CDR1 LGHDT and CDR2 YNNKEL (reference sequence). V dropped 3 bases and J dropped 8; count of bases not matched to a gene: 9. The time point was: technical triplicate 2. This clonotype was observed many times. What it binds is not known. Study-wide results and caveats: In HTLV-1-associated myelopathy, TCR clonal expansion was greatest, whereas multiple sclerosis had the least, falling below healthy controls. None of the CDR3 amino acid sequences found in expanded clones was shared across subjects. This suggests that the TCR-beta repertoires were private in all groups.

With 10-nucleotide random UMIs included, cDNA was synthesized by 5'RACE. TCRdb passed the 5' RACE reads through MiXCR, listing each CDR3 protein once. Altogether approximately 28,000 distinct CDR3 sequences are present, more than 10% being singletons, with the ten largest covering under 6.5%. The chain recombines TRBV3-1 with TRBJ1-2, with 7 bases fitting TRBD1. The sequence came from a female donor with HTLV-1-associated myelopathy (HAM/TSP). Sequenced: CD4+ T cells from blood. The CDR3 coding sequence is TGTGCCAGCAGCCACATGAACAGGGGAGGAGGCTACACCTTC. Protein: CASSHMNRGGGYTF.